This is a list of T cell receptor beta chains from one sample in a study of response to subunit inactivated influenza vaccine. From the RT-PCR reads, TCRdb called clonotypes with MiXCR, one entry per CDR3 protein. The sample has hundreds of thousands of distinct CDR3 sequences; 21% are singletons. Sequencing used PBMCs from blood, obtained about 20 months after vaccination. Source of these receptors: a man in his fifties or sixties who received an inactivated influenza vaccine. Each CDR3 is given with its conserved first and last residue. The D gene is left open where the match is weak. Not all rows give a size; the values are once, few, many and, for expanded clones, a class.

TRBD1 | - | 15 | TRBJ1-2 | TRBV3-1 | TGTGCCAGCAGCCAAGGGGACAGGGGGCCAAATGGCTACACCTTC | CASSQGDRGPNGYTF
TRBD1 | - | 15 | TRBJ1-2 | TRBV19 | TGTGCCAGTAGTCGGACAGGGGGCACGGGAAATGGCTACACCTTC | CASSRTGGTGNGYTF
- | few | 14 | TRBJ1-5 | TRBV6-2/TRBV6-3 | TGTGCCAGCAGTCCGATTTACATAAATCAGCCCCAGCATTTT | CASSPIYINQPQHF
TRBD1 | - | 17 | TRBJ2-3 | TRBV5-1 | TGCGCCAGCAGCTTGGCCGGGACAGGGAGCTTGTCAGATACGCAGTATTTT | CASSLAGTGSLSDTQYF
- | - | 10 | TRBJ2-3 | TRBV20-1 | TGCAGTGCCGGAACAGATACGCAGTATTTT | CSAGTDTQYF
- | few | 12 | TRBJ1-5 | TRBV30 | TGTGCCTGGAGTTCGAGGGGCCAGCCCCAGCATTTT | CAWSSRGQPQHF
- | - | 11 | TRBJ2-4 | TRBV29-1 | TGCAGCGTTGTCGTCGGAGCGATTCAGTACTTC | CSVVVGAIQYF
- | few | 14 | TRBJ1-3 | TRBV10-3 | TGTGCCATCAGTGAGGGATGGATCGGAAACACCATATATTTT | CAISEGWIGNTIYF
TRBD2 | once | 15 | TRBJ2-1 | TRBV5-1 | TGCGCCAGCAGCTTTGGGACTAGCGCCTACAATGAGCAGTTCTTC | CASSFGTSAYNEQFF
- | - | 17 | TRBJ1-1 | TRBV5-4 | TGTGCCAGCAGCCAAAAGACAGGACTCAGTCTGAACACTGAAGCTTTCTTT | CASSQKTGLSLNTEAFF
- | few | 14 | TRBJ1-2 | TRBV4-3 | TGCGCCAGCAGCTCATGGGGTCTCGCCCTTGGCTACACCTTC | CASSSWGLALGYTF
- | - | 14 | TRBJ2-1 | TRBV20-1 | TGCAGTGCTAGTCGCGAACCGTTTCACAATGAGCAGTTCTTC | CSASREPFHNEQFF
- | - | 13 | TRBJ2-7 | TRBV6-6 | TGTGCCAGCAGTTACGGAAGCCTTTACGAGCAGTACTTC | CASSYGSLYEQYF
TRBD1 | - | 14 | TRBJ2-7 | TRBV28 | TGTGCCAGCAGCCCGCAGGGGGTGACCTACGAGCAGTACTTC | CASSPQGVTYEQYF
- | - | 14 | TRBJ2-5 | TRBV4-3 | TGCGCCAGCAGCCAAGGGTCGGCCGGAGAGACCCAGTACTTC | CASSQGSAGETQYF
- | - | 14 | TRBJ2-3 | TRBV18 | TGTGCCAGCTCACCGCCCACTAGCACAGATACGCAGTATTTT | CASSPPTSTDTQYF
- | - | 15 | TRBJ1-3 | TRBV5-4 | TGTGCCAGCAGCTTCGTTGGGGGATCAGGAAACACCATATATTTT | CASSFVGGSGNTIYF